The table lists the clone carrying this T cell receptor gamma chain with a few counts. Its antigen remains unknown. The CDR3 runs to 12 residues. Germline V gives CDR1 GITISATS, CDR2 ISYDGTV (reference sequence). The junction had 10 bases not matched to a gene; V was cut back by 2 bases and J by 12 bases. The template was reverse-transcribed extracted RNA. The CDR3 regions were amplified by multiplex PCR from V-gene primers to a constant-region primer. TCRdb re-called the multiplex PCR reads via CATT. The data contain 10,000 to 13,000 gamma-chain clones, over 40% of them singletons. The sorted cells were CD3+ Vdelta1+ Vdelta2- thymocytes from alphabeta-depleted thymus. The data originate from a study of Vδ1+ human thymocytes. Whole-study findings and limits: Unlike peripheral blood Vdelta1+ controls, thymic delta-chain sequences included approximately 20% Vdelta2 and few Vdelta3. Thymic TRG and TRD repertoires appeared highly polyclonal.

The sequence derives from a boy in the first two years of life who had congenital heart surgery. V and J are TRGV9 and TRGJ1 or TRGJ2. The sequenced sample consisted of Vdelta1+ gamma-delta thymocytes from the thymus. Sample subset: FACS-sorted CD3+ TCRalphabeta- TCRVdelta1+ TCRVdelta2- thymocytes. The CDR3 sequence: CALWEAPRRKLF. The CDR3 DNA sequence: TGTGCCTTGTGGGAGGCGCCACGCAGGAAACTCTTT.